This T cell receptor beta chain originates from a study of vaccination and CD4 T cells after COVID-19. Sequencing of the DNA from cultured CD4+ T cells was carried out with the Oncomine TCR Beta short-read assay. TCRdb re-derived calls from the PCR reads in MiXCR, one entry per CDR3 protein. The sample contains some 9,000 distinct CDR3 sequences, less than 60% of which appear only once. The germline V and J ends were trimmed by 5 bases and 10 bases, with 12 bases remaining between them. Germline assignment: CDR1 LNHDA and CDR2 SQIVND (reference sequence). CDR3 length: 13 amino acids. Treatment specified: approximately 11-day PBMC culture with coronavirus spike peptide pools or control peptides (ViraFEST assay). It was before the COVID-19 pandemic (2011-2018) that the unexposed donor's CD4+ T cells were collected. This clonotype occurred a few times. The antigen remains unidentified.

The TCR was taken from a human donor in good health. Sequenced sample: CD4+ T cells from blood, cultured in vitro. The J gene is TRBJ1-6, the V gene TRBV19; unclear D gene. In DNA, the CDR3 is TGTGCCAGTAGTCCTGAATTACTCTCACCCCTCCACTTT. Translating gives CASSPELLSPLHF.